The clone carrying this T cell receptor (beta chain) was observed a single time. The data are from a study of control samples from healthy donors and cancer patients. The trim removed 5 bases at V and 1 base at J, leaving 8 bases unmatched. Germline V gene data show CDR1 as SGHRS and CDR2 as YFSETQ. This CDR3 is 16 amino acids long. The data were produced by immunoSEQ multiplex PCR, yet TCRdb's version contains in-frame clones alone and is incomplete. The top ten clones hold 12% to 15% of a sample with 150,000 or so clones, around 94% of them seen once. The sample was PBMCs. This receptor was identified in a man aged 60-69 years with colorectal cancer. The chain uses TRBV5-1 and TRBJ1-1; TRBD1 matches at 10 bases. This chain's CDR3 is CASRATGGLGNTEAFF. Here the CDR3 DNA reads TGCGCCAGCAGAGCGACAGGGGGCCTGGGGAACACTGAAGCTTTCTTT.